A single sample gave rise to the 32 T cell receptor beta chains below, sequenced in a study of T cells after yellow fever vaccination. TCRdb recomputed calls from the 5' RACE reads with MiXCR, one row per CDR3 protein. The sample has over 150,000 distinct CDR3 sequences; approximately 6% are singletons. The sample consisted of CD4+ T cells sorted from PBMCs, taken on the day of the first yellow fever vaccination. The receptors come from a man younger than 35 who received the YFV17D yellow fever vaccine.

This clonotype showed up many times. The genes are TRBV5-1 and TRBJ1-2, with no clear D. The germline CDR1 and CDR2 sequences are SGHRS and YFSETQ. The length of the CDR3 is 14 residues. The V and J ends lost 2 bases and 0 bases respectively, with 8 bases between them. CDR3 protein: CASSFGSSNYGYTF. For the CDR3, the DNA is TGCGCCAGCAGCTTCGGCAGCTCTAACTATGGCTACACCTTC.

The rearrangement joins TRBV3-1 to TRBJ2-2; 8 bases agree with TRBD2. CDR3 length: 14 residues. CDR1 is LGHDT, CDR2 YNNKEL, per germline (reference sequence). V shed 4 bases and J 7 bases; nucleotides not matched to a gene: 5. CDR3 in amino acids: CASSLSGGNGELFF. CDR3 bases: TGTGCCAGCAGCCTAAGCGGGGGAAACGGGGAGCTGTTTTTT.

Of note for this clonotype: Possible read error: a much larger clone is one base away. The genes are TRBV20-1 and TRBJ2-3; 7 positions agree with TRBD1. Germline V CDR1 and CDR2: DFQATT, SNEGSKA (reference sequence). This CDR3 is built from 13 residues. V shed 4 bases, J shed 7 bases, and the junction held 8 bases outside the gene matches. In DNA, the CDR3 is TGCAGTGCTAAGGGGACAGATATGAATACGCAGTATTTT. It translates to CSAKGTDMNTQYF.

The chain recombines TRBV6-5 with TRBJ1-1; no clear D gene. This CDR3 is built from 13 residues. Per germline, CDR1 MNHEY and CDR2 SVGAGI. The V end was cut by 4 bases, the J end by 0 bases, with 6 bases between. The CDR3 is CASSLNMNTEAFF. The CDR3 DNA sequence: TGTGCCAGCAGTTTGAACATGAACACTGAAGCTTTCTTT.

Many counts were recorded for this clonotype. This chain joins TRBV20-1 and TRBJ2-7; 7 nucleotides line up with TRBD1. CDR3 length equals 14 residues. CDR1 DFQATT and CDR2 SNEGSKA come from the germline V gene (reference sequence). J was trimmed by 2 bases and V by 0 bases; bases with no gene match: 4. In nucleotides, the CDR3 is TGCAGTGCTAGAGATCGACAGGGAGCCTACGAGCAGTACTTC. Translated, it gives CSARDRQGAYEQYF.

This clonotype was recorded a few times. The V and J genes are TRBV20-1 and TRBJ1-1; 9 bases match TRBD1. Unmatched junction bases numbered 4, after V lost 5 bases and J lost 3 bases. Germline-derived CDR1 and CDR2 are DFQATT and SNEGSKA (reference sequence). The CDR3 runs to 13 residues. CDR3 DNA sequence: TGCAGTGCTCCTGACAGGGGGGACACTGAAGCTTTCTTT. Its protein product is CSAPDRGDTEAFF.

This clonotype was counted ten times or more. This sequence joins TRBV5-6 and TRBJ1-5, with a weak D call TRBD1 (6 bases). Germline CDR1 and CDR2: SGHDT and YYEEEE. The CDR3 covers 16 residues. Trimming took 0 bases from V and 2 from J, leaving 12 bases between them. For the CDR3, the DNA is TGTGCCAGCAGCTTGGGTGCGGGGGCTCGCAATCAGCCCCAGCATTTT. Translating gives CASSLGAGARNQPQHF. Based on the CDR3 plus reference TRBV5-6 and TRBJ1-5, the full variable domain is DAGVTQSPTHLIKTRGQQVTLRCSPKSGHDTVSWYQQALGQGPQFIFQYYEEEERQRGNFPDRFSGHQFPNYSSELNVNALLLGDSALYLCASSLGAGARNQPQHFGDGTRLSIL.

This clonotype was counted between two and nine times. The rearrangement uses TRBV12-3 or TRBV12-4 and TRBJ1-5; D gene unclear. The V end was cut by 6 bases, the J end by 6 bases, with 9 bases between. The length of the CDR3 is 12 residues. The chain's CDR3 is CASSPYGQPQHF. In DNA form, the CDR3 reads TGTGCCAGCAGCCCATACGGTCAGCCCCAGCATTTT.

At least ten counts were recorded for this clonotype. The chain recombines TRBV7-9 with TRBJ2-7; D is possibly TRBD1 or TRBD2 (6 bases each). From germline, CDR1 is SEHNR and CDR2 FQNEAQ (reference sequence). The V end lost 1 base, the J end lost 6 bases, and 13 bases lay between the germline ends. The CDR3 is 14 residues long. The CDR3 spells CASSLGSGALEQYF. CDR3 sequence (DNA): TGTGCCAGCAGCTTAGGATCGGGGGCGCTCGAGCAGTACTTC.

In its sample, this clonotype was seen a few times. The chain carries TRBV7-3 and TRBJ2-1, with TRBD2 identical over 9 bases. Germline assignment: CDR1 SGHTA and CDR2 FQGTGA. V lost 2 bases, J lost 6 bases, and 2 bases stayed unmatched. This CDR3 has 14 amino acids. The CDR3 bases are TGTGCCAGCAGCTTAGGGACTAGCCGCAATGAGCAGTTCTTC. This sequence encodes CASSLGTSRNEQFF.

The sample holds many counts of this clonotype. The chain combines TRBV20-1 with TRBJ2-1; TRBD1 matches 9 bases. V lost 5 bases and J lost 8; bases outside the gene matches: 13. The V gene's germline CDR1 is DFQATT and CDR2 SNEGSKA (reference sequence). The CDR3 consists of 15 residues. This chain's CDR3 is CSACPIQGARDEQFF. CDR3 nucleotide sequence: TGCAGTGCTTGCCCCATACAGGGGGCAAGGGATGAGCAGTTCTTC.

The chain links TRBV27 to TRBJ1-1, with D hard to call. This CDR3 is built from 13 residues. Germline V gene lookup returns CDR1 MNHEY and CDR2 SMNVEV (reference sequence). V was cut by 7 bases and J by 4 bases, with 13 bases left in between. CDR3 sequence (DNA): TGTGCCAGCATTGGCTTGAAATCCACTGAAGCTTTCTTT. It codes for CASIGLKSTEAFF.

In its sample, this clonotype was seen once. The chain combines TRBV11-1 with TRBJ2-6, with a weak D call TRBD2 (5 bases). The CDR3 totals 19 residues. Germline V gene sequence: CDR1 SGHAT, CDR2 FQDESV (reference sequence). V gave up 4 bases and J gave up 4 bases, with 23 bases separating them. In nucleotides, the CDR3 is TGTGCCAGCAGCTATAAGGGTTCGGGGTCCCTTAGGGGGGCCAACGTCCTGACTTTC. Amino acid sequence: CASSYKGSGSLRGANVLTF.

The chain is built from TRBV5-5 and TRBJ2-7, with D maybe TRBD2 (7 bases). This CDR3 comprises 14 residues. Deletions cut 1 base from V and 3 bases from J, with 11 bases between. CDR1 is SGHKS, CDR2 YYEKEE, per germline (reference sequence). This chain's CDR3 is CASSLRGGIYEQYF. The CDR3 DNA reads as TGTGCCAGCAGCTTGAGGGGGGGCATCTACGAGCAGTACTTC.

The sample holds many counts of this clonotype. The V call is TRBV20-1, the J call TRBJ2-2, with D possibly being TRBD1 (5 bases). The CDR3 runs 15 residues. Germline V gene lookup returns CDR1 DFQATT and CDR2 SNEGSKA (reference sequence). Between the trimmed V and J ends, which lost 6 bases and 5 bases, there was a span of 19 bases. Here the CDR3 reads CSAPLLGDLTGELFF. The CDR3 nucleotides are TGCAGTGCCCCGCTTTTAGGGGATCTTACCGGGGAGCTGTTTTTT.

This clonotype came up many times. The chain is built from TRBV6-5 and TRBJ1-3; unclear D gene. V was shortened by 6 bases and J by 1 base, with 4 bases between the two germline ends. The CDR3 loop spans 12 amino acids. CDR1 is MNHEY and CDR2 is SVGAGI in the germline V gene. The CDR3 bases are TGTGCCAGCAGGGGGTCTGGAAACACCATATATTTT. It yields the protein CASRGSGNTIYF.

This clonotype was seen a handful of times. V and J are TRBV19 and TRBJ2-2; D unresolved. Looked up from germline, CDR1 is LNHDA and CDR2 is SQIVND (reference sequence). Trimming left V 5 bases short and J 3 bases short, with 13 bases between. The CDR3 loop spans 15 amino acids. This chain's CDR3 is CASSGRSPYTGELFF. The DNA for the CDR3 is TGTGCCAGTAGTGGGCGCTCCCCCTACACCGGGGAGCTGTTTTTT.

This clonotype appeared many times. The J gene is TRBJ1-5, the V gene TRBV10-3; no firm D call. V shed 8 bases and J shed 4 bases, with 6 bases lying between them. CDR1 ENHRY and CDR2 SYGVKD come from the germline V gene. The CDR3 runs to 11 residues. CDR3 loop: CAIGVNQPQHF. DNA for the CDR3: TGTGCCATCGGGGTTAATCAGCCCCAGCATTTT.

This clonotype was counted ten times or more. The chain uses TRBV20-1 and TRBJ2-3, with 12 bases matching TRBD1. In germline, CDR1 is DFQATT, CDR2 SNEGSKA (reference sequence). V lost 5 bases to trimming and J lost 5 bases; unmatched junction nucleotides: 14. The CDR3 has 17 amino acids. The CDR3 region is CSAAGLGTGGRRDTQYF. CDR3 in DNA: TGCAGTGCTGCAGGTCTCGGGACAGGGGGCCGGAGAGATACGCAGTATTTT.

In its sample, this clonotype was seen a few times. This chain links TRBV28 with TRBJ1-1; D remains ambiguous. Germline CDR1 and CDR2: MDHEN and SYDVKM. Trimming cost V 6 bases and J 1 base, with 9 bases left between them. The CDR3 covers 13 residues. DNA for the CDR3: TGTGCCAGCAGATCCCCAGCGAACACTGAAGCTTTCTTT. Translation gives CASRSPANTEAFF.

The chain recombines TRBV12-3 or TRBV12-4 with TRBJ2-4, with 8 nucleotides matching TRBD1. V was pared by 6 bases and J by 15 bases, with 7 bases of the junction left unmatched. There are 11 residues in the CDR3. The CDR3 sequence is CASRMTGDVYF. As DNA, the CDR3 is TGTGCCAGCAGGATGACAGGGGATGTGTACTTC.

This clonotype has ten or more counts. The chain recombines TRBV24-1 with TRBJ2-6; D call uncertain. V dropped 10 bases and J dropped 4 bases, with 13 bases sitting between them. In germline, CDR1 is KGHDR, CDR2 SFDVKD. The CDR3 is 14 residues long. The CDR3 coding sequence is TGTGCCACGAGCCCCACGAGGGGGGCCAACGTCCTGACTTTC. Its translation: CATSPTRGANVLTF.

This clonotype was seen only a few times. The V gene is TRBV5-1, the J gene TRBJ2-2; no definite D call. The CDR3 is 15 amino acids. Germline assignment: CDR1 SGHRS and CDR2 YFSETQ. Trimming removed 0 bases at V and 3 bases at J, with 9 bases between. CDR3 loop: CASSLGSTYTGELFF. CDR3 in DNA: TGCGCCAGCAGCTTGGGATCTACTTACACCGGGGAGCTGTTTTTT.

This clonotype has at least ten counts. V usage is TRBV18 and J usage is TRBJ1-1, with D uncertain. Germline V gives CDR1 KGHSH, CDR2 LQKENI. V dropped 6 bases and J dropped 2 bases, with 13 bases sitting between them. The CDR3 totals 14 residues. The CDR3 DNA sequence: TGTGCCAGCTCTCCGGCGGGCAGTAACACTGAAGCTTTCTTT. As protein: CASSPAGSNTEAFF. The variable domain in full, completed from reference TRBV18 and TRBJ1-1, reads NAGVMQNPRHLVRRRGQEARLRCSPMKGHSHVYWYRQLPEEGLKFMVYLQKENIIDESGMPKERFSAEFPKEGPSILRIQQVVRGDSAAYFCASSPAGSNTEAFFGQGTRLTVV.

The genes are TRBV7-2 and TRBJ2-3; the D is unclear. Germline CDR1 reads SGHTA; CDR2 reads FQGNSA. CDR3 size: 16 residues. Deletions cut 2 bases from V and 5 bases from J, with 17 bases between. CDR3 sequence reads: CASSLFSGVLGDTQYF. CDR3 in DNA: TGTGCCAGCAGCTTATTCTCTGGGGTTCTAGGAGATACGCAGTATTTT.

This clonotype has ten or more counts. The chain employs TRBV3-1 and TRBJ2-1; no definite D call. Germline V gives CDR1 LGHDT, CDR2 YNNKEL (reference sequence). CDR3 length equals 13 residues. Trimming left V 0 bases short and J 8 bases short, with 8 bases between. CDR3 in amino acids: CASSQEYSDEQFF. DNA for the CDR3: TGTGCCAGCAGCCAAGAATATAGTGATGAGCAGTTCTTC.

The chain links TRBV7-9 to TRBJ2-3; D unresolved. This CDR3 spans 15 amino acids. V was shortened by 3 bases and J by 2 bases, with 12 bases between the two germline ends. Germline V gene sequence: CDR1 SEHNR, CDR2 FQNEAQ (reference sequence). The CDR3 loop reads CASSFGTDPTDTQYF. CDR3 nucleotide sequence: TGTGCCAGCAGCTTCGGCACGGACCCCACAGATACGCAGTATTTT.

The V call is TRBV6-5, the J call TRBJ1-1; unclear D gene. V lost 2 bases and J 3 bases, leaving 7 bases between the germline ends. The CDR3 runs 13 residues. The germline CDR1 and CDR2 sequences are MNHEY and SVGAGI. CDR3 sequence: CASSYLLDTEAFF. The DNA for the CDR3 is TGTGCCAGCAGTTACCTCCTAGACACTGAAGCTTTCTTT.

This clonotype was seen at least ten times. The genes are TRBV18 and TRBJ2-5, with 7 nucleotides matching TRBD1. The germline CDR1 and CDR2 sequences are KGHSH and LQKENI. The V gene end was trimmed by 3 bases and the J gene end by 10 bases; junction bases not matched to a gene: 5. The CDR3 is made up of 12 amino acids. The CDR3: CASSPSDRVQYF. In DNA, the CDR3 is TGTGCCAGCTCACCCTCCGACAGGGTCCAGTACTTC. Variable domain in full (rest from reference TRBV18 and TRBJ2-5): NAGVMQNPRHLVRRRGQEARLRCSPMKGHSHVYWYRQLPEEGLKFMVYLQKENIIDESGMPKERFSAEFPKEGPSILRIQQVVRGDSAAYFCASSPSDRVQYFGPGTRLLVL.

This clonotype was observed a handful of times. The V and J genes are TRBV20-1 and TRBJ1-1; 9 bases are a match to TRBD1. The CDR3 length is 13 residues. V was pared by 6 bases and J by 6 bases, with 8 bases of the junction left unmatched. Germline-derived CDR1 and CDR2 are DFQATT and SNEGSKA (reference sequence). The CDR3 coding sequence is TGCAGTGCGGAAACAGGGGGCCACCCTGAAGCTTTCTTT. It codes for CSAETGGHPEAFF.

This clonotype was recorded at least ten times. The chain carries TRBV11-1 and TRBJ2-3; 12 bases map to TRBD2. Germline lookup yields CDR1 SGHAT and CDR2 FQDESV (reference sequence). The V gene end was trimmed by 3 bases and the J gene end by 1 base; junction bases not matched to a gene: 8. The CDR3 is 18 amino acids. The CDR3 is CASSLALLAGGRTDTQYF. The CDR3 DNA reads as TGTGCCAGCAGCTTGGCCTTACTAGCGGGGGGCCGCACAGATACGCAGTATTTT.

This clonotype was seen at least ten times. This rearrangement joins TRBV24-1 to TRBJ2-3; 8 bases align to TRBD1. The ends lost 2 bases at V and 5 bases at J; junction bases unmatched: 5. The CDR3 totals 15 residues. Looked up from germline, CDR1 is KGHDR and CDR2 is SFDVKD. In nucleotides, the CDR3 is TGTGCCACCAGTGATTCCCAGGGGGCCAGAGATACGCAGTATTTT. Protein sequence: CATSDSQGARDTQYF.